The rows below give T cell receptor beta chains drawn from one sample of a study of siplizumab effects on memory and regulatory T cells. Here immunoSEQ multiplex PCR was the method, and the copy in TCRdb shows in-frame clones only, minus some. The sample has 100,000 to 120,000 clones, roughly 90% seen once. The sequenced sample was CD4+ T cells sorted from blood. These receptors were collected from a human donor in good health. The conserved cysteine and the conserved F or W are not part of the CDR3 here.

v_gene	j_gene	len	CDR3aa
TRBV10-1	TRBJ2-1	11	ASSDWKWDEQF
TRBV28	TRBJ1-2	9	ASTRSYGYT
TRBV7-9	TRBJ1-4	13	ASSLDGTTNEKLF
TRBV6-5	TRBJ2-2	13	ASSYKGQGSGELF
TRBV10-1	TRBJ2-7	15	ASRGRPRPRGIYEQY
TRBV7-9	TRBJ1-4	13	ASSLEQATNEKLF
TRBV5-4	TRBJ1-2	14	ASSWPGSLDGYGYT
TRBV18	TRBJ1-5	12	ASSPQTGNQPQH
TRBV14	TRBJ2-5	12	ASSPSHVGETQY
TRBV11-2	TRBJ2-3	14	ASSPRAGGDTDTQY
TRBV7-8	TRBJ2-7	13	ASSSRQGSIGEQY
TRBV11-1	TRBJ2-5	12	ASSPRRVRETQY
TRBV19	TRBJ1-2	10	ASSADRYGYT
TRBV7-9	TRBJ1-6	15	ASSLGQIFGGNSPLH
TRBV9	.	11	ASSVDPLYEQY
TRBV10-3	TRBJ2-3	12	AIGTSGSTDTQY
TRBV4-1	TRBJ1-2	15	ASSQPIGPEFKKGYT
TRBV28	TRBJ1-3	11	ATRPGAGNTIY